A single sample gave rise to the 24 T cell receptor beta chains below, sequenced in a study of shared clonotypes between healthy human individuals. Profiled with immunoSEQ multiplex PCR; TCRdb holds only in-frame clones, not every one. The top ten hold 0.89% of the sample, which has about 1.1 million clones, about 72% seen once. The sequenced sample was memory CD4+ T cells from PBMCs. Described subset: CD45RA-negative fraction. All receptors derive from a man between 18 and 35 years old in good health. Some clones in this sample may be carry-over from other donors' samples.

Comments on this clone: The same CDR3 can be traced to other DNA sequences in this sample. This chain joins TRBV11-2 and TRBJ2-1; TRBD2 aligns across 10 bases. This CDR3 has 14 amino acids. V was clipped by 5 bases and J by 7 bases; unmatched bases: 5. Looked up from germline, CDR1 is SGHAT and CDR2 is FQNNGV. CDR3 amino acids: CASSPRTSGNEQFF. DNA for the CDR3: TGTGCCAGCAGCCCGAGGACTAGCGGAAATGAGCAGTTCTTC.

The chain is built from TRBV6-1 and TRBJ1-2, with 7 bases lining up with TRBD1. This CDR3 region has 15 residues. V was pared by 3 bases and J by 4 bases, with 8 bases of the junction left unmatched. Germline V lookup: CDR1 MNHNS, CDR2 SASEGT. DNA for the CDR3: TGTGCCAGCAGTGACCTTAGGACAGGCGTCTATGGCTACACCTTC. Protein product: CASSDLRTGVYGYTF.

This chain links TRBV11-2 with TRBJ1-1, with 8 bases aligning to TRBD1. V lost 2 bases to trimming and J lost 9 bases; unmatched junction nucleotides: 11. This CDR3 region has 15 residues. Germline values: CDR1 SGHAT, CDR2 FQNNGV. CDR3 residues: CASSLQGANKAQAFF. In nucleotides, the CDR3 is TGTGCCAGCAGCTTACAGGGGGCGAATAAGGCTCAAGCTTTCTTT. Drawing the rest from reference TRBV11-2 and TRBJ1-1, the complete variable domain is EAGVAQSPRYKIIEKRQSVAFWCNPISGHATLYWYQQILGQGPKLLIQFQNNGVVDDSQLPKDRFSAERLKGVDSTLKIQPAKLEDSAVYLCASSLQGANKAQAFFGQGTRLTVV.

This clone has just a few counts. The chain combines TRBV9 with TRBJ2-1, with 8 bases lining up with TRBD1. The trim removed 4 bases at V and 3 bases at J, leaving 6 bases unmatched. Germline V gene data show CDR1 as SGDLS and CDR2 as YYNGEE. The CDR3 is 15 amino acids. CDR3 residues: CASSISGTGYNEQFF. The DNA for the CDR3 is TGTGCCAGCAGCATATCCGGGACAGGCTACAATGAGCAGTTCTTC.

V usage is TRBV9 and J usage is TRBJ1-2; D is uncertain. The CDR3 spans 14 residues. Per the germline V gene, CDR1 is SGDLS and CDR2 is YYNGEE. V lost 4 bases and J 8 bases, leaving 18 bases between the germline ends. In DNA, the CDR3 is TGTGCCAGCAGCTCCCGGACGGCCGCCCGGGGCTACACCTTC. Protein: CASSSRTAARGYTF.

The chain recombines TRBV27 with TRBJ1-5; D remains ambiguous. Trimming took off 7 bases at V and 4 bases at J, with 8 bases between the two ends. The CDR3 length is 12 residues. Germline-derived CDR1 and CDR2 are MNHEY and SMNVEV (reference sequence). DNA of the CDR3: TGTGCCAGCACTCCGCCGAATCAGCCCCAGCATTTT. Its protein is CASTPPNQPQHF.

In this sample, this clone turned up a few times. The chain has TRBV5-4 and TRBJ1-4; D is ambiguous. The V end lost 3 bases, the J end lost 0 bases, and 12 bases lay between the germline ends. The CDR3 consists of 16 residues. The germline gives CDR1 SGHNT, CDR2 YYREEE (reference sequence). CDR3 nucleotides: TGTGCCAGCAGCTGGGGAGCGGGTGCAACTAATGAAAAACTGTTTTTT. This translates into CASSWGAGATNEKLFF.

The rearrangement links TRBV28 to TRBJ2-7; TRBD2 aligns across 7 bases. This CDR3 has 14 amino acids. V lost 6 bases and J lost 3; bases outside the gene matches: 8. Germline CDR1 is MDHEN and CDR2 is SYDVKM. The CDR3 loop reads CASRIPGLHYEQYF. CDR3 DNA sequence: TGTGCCAGCAGGATACCGGGACTACACTACGAGCAGTACTTC. Using reference TRBV28 and TRBJ2-7 for the parts outside the CDR3, the full variable domain is DVKVTQSSRYLVKRTGEKVFLECVQDMDHENMFWYRQDPGLGLRLIYFSYDVKMKEKGDIPEGYSVSREKKERFSLILESASTNQTSMYLCASRIPGLHYEQYFGPGTRLTVT.

CDR3 amino acids: CASSLVGTSGGAADTQYF. CDR3 DNA: TGTGCCAGCAGCTTAGTCGGGACTAGCGGGGGAGCGGCAGATACGCAGTATTTT. This chain joins TRBV7-2 and TRBJ2-3; TRBD2 aligns across 14 bases. From germline, CDR1 is SGHTA and CDR2 FQGNSA. The CDR3 covers 18 residues. Trimming took 1 base from V and 4 from J; bases not matched to a gene: 7.

In the case of this clone: Other DNA sequences in this sample translate to the same CDR3. CDR3 residues: CASSSPNQPQHF. The DNA for the CDR3 is TGTGCCAGCAGCAGCCCCAATCAGCCCCAGCATTTT. This sequence joins TRBV27 and TRBJ1-5; D gene uncertain. The germline CDR1 and CDR2 sequences are MNHEY and SMNVEV (reference sequence). This CDR3 is 12 amino acids long. V lost 6 bases and J lost 3, with 6 bases in between.

The chain couples TRBV29-1 to TRBJ2-5; a weak D match, TRBD2 (6 bases). V lost 8 bases and J lost 4, with 14 bases in between. Germline values: CDR1 SQVTM, CDR2 ANQGSEA. This CDR3 has 12 residues. Here the CDR3 DNA reads TGCAGCTGCCTCGGGACTGCAGAGACCCAGTACTTC. Its protein is CSCLGTAETQYF.

The chain joins TRBV11-3 to TRBJ1-5; D uncertain. This CDR3 is 16 amino acids long. The V end lost 3 bases, the J end lost 0 bases, and 12 bases lay between the germline ends. The germline V gene encodes CDR1 SGHNT and CDR2 YENEEA. CDR3 amino acids: CASSFPLSYSNQPQHF. The DNA of the CDR3 is TGTGCCAGCAGCTTCCCGCTCTCTTATAGCAATCAGCCCCAGCATTTT. Full variable domain (missing parts from reference TRBV11-3 and TRBJ1-5): EAGVVQSPRYKIIEKKQPVAFWCNPISGHNTLYWYLQNLGQGPELLIRYENEEAVDDSQLPKDRFSAERLKGVDSTLKIQPAELGDSAVYLCASSFPLSYSNQPQHFGDGTRLSIL.

The chain couples TRBV28 to TRBJ2-1; D call uncertain. The CDR3 extends over 15 amino acids. Trimming pared 2 bases from V and 5 bases from J, leaving 13 bases between. Germline loops: CDR1 MDHEN, CDR2 SYDVKM. The CDR3 loop reads CASSLPRRPHNEQFF. As DNA, the CDR3 is TGTGCCAGCAGTTTACCCAGGCGACCTCACAATGAGCAGTTCTTC.

DNA for the CDR3: TGTGCCAGCAGTGTTGGACAGACTAATGAAAAACTGTTTTTT. Its translation: CASSVGQTNEKLFF. This chain joins TRBV2 and TRBJ1-4; weak D call: TRBD1 (6 bases). Germline V lookup: CDR1 SNHLY, CDR2 FYNNEI. The CDR3 has 14 amino acids. Trimming took 4 bases from V and 2 from J, leaving 8 bases between them. The full variable domain, rest sourced from reference TRBV2 and TRBJ1-4, is EPEVTQTPSHQVTQMGQEVILRCVPISNHLYFYWYRQILGQKVEFLVSFYNNEISEKSEIFDDQFSVERPDGSNFTLKIRSTKLEDSAMYFCASSVGQTNEKLFFGSGTQLSVL.

The rearrangement uses TRBV11-2 and TRBJ2-1; D gene unclear. The CDR3 is 12 amino acids. Looked up from germline, CDR1 is SGHAT and CDR2 is FQNNGV. Trimming took off 8 bases at V and 9 bases at J, with 14 bases between the two ends. CDR3 amino acids: CASGRIVPEQFF. CDR3 bases: TGTGCCAGCGGGCGAATTGTCCCTGAGCAGTTCTTC.

The V and J genes are TRBV5-1 and TRBJ1-1, with a possible D match to TRBD1 (5 bases). V shed 1 base and J shed 5 bases, with 15 bases lying between them. Per the germline V gene, CDR1 is SGHRS and CDR2 is YFSETQ. This CDR3 region has 15 residues. CDR3 region: CASSLSLGERTEAFF. The CDR3 nucleotides read TGCGCCAGCAGCTTGTCTTTAGGGGAGAGGACTGAAGCTTTCTTT. Using reference TRBV5-1 and TRBJ1-1 for the parts outside the CDR3, the full variable domain is KAGVTQTPRYLIKTRGQQVTLSCSPISGHRSVSWYQQTPGQGLQFLFEYFSETQRNKGNFPGRFSGRQFSNSRSEMNVSTLELGDSALYLCASSLSLGERTEAFFGQGTRLTVV.

This clone was detected ten times or more. The genes are TRBV2 and TRBJ2-7; no reliable D call. CDR3 length equals 12 residues. Trimming stripped 8 bases from V and 3 bases from J, with 11 bases between. Looked up from germline, CDR1 is SNHLY and CDR2 is FYNNEI. The CDR3 region is CASHSDLYEQYF. The CDR3 DNA sequence: TGTGCCAGCCACAGCGACCTCTACGAGCAGTACTTC. Using reference TRBV2 and TRBJ2-7 for the parts outside the CDR3, the full variable domain is EPEVTQTPSHQVTQMGQEVILRCVPISNHLYFYWYRQILGQKVEFLVSFYNNEISEKSEIFDDQFSVERPDGSNFTLKIRSTKLEDSAMYFCASHSDLYEQYFGPGTRLTVT.

The chain carries TRBV5-1 and TRBJ1-1, with a weak D call TRBD1 (5 bases). Trimming removed 3 bases at V and 8 bases at J, with 14 bases between. Germline values: CDR1 SGHRS, CDR2 YFSETQ. The CDR3 sequence is 13 residues long. The CDR3 loop reads CASSSGTAEEAFF. CDR3 sequence (DNA): TGCGCCAGCAGCTCCGGGACTGCAGAAGAAGCTTTCTTT.

CDR3 amino acids: CASSSKLAGGAVNNEQFF. For the CDR3, the DNA is TGTGCCAGCAGCTCGAAACTAGCGGGAGGAGCGGTAAACAATGAGCAGTTCTTC. The chain couples TRBV7-8 to TRBJ2-1; 12 bases fit TRBD2. This CDR3 is 18 amino acids long. Per germline, CDR1 SGHVS and CDR2 FQNEAQ. Losses at the gene ends were 4 bases for V and 5 bases for J; bases not matched to a gene: 12.

This clone appeared once. The chain carries TRBV11-2 and TRBJ2-1; D call uncertain. The germline gives CDR1 SGHAT, CDR2 FQNNGV. Trimming stripped 1 base from V and 5 bases from J, with 9 bases between. CDR3 size: 14 residues. The CDR3 sequence is CASSLAPWDNEQFF. CDR3 DNA sequence: TGTGCCAGCAGCTTAGCACCGTGGGACAATGAGCAGTTCTTC.

The rearrangement links TRBV25-1 to TRBJ1-2; D not resolved. V lost 0 bases and J 8 bases, leaving 7 bases between the germline ends. Germline V lookup: CDR1 MGHDK, CDR2 SYGVNS. The length of the CDR3 is 12 residues. CDR3 amino acids: CASSEYPGGYTF. CDR3 nucleotides: TGTGCCAGCAGTGAATACCCAGGCGGCTACACCTTC.

This CDR3 reads CASRQREGDEQYF. The CDR3 DNA sequence: TGTGCCAGCAGGCAGCGGGAGGGCGACGAGCAGTACTTC. The chain couples TRBV2 to TRBJ2-7; 10 nucleotides align to TRBD2. This CDR3 is 13 amino acids long. The germline CDR1 and CDR2 sequences are SNHLY and FYNNEI. The V and J ends lost 6 bases and 5 bases, in that order; junction bases with no gene match: 4.

J is TRBJ1-3 and V is TRBV18, with a possible D match to TRBD1 (5 bases). The CDR3 length is 15 residues. Germline CDR1 reads KGHSH; CDR2 reads LQKENI. V was clipped by 0 bases and J by 4 bases, with 10 bases between them. CDR3 sequence: CASSPPEGTGNTIYF. The CDR3 DNA reads TGTGCCAGCTCACCACCGGAGGGGACGGGAAACACCATATATTTT.

This clone was counted a single time. This sequence joins TRBV6-6 and TRBJ2-1; D call uncertain. V gave up 2 bases and J gave up 9 bases, with 5 bases separating them. Germline CDR1 reads MNHNY; CDR2 reads SVGAGI (reference sequence). There are 11 residues in the CDR3. CDR3 loop: CASSYDGEQFF. In nucleotides, the CDR3 is TGTGCCAGCAGTTACGATGGTGAGCAGTTCTTC.